This TCR beta chain stems from a study of blood T cell repertoires in COVID-19. Trimming took 4 bases from V and 1 from J; bases not matched to a gene: 10. CDR1 and CDR2 (germline): LNHDA, SQIVND (reference sequence). The CDR3 contains 17 residues. In the authors' methods: Nucleated cell number was recorded as an estimate derived from reference gene primer amplification. Generated by immunoSEQ multiplex PCR, the TCRdb table keeps only in-frame clones and is missing some. V, J and clone size reflect that table, while D and trimming were determined from the DNA. The sample records approximately 380,000 clones, approximately 90% being singletons.

The rearrangement joins TRBV19 to TRBJ1-1; TRBD1 matches at 9 bases. Sequenced input: PBMCs or T cells enriched from blood (not recorded which). The clonotype was recovered from a woman aged 18-35 years who had recovered from COVID-19. The CDR3 region has the DNA TGTGCCAGTAGTACCCCTCGGACAGGGGATGGGAACACTGAAGCTTTCTTT. It codes for CASSTPRTGDGNTEAFF.